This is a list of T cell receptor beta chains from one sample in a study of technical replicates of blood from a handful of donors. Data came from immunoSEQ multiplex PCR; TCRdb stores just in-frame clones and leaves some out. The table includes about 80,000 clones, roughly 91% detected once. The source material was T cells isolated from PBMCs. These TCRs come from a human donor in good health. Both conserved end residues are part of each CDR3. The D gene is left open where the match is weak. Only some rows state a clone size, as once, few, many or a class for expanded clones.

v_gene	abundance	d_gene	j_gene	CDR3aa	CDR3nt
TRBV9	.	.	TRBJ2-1	CASSPIKRPSRTYNEQFF	TGTGCCAGCAGCCCAATTAAACGACCGTCGAGGACTTACAATGAGCAGTTCTTC
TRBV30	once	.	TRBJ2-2	CAGEQNTNTGELFF	TGTGCTGGAGAGCAGAATACGAACACCGGGGAGCTGTTTTTT
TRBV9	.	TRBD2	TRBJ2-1	CASSVYLAGINEQFF	TGTGCCAGCAGCGTATATCTAGCGGGAATCAATGAGCAGTTCTTC
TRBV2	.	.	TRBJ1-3	CASRDSRYGNTIYF	TGTGCCAGCAGAGACAGCCGTTATGGAAACACCATATATTTT
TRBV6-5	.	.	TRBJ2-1	CASGQNEQFF	TGTGCCAGCGGCCAAAATGAGCAGTTCTTC
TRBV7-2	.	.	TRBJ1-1	CASSLAGITEAFF	TGTGCCAGCAGCTTAGCCGGGATCACTGAAGCTTTCTTT
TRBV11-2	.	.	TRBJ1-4	CASSLTGSSLATNEKLFF	TGTGCCAGCAGCCTAACGGGATCTAGCCTTGCAACTAATGAAAAACTGTTTTTT
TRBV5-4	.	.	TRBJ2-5	CASSRRGLNQETQYF	TGTGCCAGCAGCCGACGGGGTCTGAACCAAGAGACCCAGTACTTC
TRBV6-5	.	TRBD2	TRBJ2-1	CASSYGLAGYNEQFF	TGTGCCAGCAGTTATGGGCTAGCGGGTTACAATGAGCAGTTCTTC
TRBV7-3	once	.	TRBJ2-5	CASSLSYSETQYF	TGTGCCAGCAGCTTATCGTATTCGGAGACCCAGTACTTC
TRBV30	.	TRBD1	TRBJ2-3	CAWGRDRSTDTQYF	TGTGCCTGGGGCCGGGACAGGAGCACAGATACGCAGTATTTT
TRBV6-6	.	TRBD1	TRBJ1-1	CASSRRQGDTEAFF	TGTGCCAGCAGTCGACGACAGGGGGACACTGAAGCTTTCTTT
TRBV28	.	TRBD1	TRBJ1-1	CASSLAGTGFSEAFF	TGTGCCAGCAGTTTGGCCGGGACAGGGTTTTCTGAAGCTTTCTTT
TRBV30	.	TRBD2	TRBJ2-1	CAWSVGTSGDNEQFF	TGTGCCTGGAGCGTCGGGACTAGCGGAGACAATGAGCAGTTCTTC
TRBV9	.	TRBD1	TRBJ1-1	CASSVGQANTEAFF	TGTGCCAGCAGCGTCGGACAGGCGAACACTGAAGCTTTCTTT
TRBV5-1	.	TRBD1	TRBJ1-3	CASSLGQGGNTIYF	TGCGCCAGCAGCTTAGGACAGGGGGGAAACACCATATATTTT
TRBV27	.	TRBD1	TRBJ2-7	CASSLSLGQVPNEQYF	TGTGCCAGCAGTTTATCACTAGGACAGGTCCCAAACGAGCAGTACTTC
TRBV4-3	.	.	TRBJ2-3	CASSQVASFTDTQYF	TGCGCCAGCAGCCAAGTAGCGTCCTTCACAGATACGCAGTATTTT
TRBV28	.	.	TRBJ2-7	CASSSPWTGSYEQYF	TGTGCCAGCAGTTCCCCCTGGACTGGCTCCTACGAGCAGTACTTC
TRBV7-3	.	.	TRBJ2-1	CASSRISTAYNEQFF	TGTGCCAGCAGCCGAATTTCGACAGCATACAATGAGCAGTTCTTC
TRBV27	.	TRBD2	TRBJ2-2	CASSLSLAGGPNTGELFF	TGTGCCAGCAGTTTATCCCTAGCGGGAGGGCCGAACACCGGGGAGCTGTTTTTT
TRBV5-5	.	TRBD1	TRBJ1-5	CASSWTGGGQPQHF	TGTGCCAGCAGCTGGACAGGGGGTGGGCAGCCCCAGCATTTT
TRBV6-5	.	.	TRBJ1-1	CASSYSLHTEAFF	TGTGCCAGCAGTTACTCCCTTCACACTGAAGCTTTCTTT
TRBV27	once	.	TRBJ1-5	CASSQGYSNQPQHF	TGTGCCAGCAGTCAGGGGTATAGCAATCAGCCCCAGCATTTT
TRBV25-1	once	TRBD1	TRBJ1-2	CASSWGDRGLYGYTF	TGTGCCAGCAGTTGGGGGGACAGGGGGCTCTATGGCTACACCTTC
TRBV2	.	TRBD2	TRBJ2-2	CASSAAGGNTGELFF	TGTGCCAGCAGTGCAGCGGGGGGGAACACCGGGGAGCTGTTTTTT
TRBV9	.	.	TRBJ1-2	CASSMEGTYGYTF	TGTGCCAGCAGTATGGAGGGGACCTATGGCTACACCTTC
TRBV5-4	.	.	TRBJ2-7	CASSLEGSGTYEQYF	TGTGCCAGCAGCTTGGAGGGTAGCGGTACCTACGAGCAGTACTTC
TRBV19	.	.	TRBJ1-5	CASSTQTGIWEPQHF	TGTGCCAGTAGCACTCAAACAGGGATTTGGGAGCCCCAGCATTTT
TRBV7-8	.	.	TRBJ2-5	CASSLLGSTAGETQYF	TGTGCCAGCAGTCTCCTTGGGAGTACGGCGGGAGAGACCCAGTACTTC
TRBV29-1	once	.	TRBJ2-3	CSVSQRLYTDTQYF	TGCAGCGTTTCCCAGAGACTTTACACAGATACGCAGTATTTT
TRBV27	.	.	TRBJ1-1	CASSPQKFMNTEAFF	TGTGCCAGCAGTCCACAGAAATTCATGAACACTGAAGCTTTCTTT
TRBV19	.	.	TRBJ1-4	CASSSNSGEKLFF	TGTGCCAGTAGTAGTAATTCGGGGGAAAAACTGTTTTTT
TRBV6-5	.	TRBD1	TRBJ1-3	CASSAGTGGNTIYF	TGTGCCAGCAGTGCCGGGACAGGAGGCAACACCATATATTTT
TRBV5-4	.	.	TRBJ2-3	CASSLGLVRADTQYF	TGTGCCAGCAGCTTGGGACTAGTGAGGGCAGATACGCAGTATTTT
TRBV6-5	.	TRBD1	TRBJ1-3	CASSSPGQGNTIYF	TGTGCCAGCAGTTCCCCGGGACAGGGGAACACCATATATTTT
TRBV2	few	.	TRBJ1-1	CASKVGVDTEAFF	TGTGCCAGCAAAGTGGGCGTGGACACTGAAGCTTTCTTT
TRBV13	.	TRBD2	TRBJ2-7	CASSLGLAGGPEQYF	TGTGCCAGCAGCTTAGGCCTAGCGGGAGGGCCCGAGCAGTACTTC